The TCR beta chain described here comes from a study of cytomegalovirus exposure and HLA in healthy donors. General study results and limits: In a later analysis, several top co-occurrence clusters appeared linked to parvovirus B19, influenza, CMV and Epstein-Barr virus. In an earlier analysis, productive rearrangement rates for most beta V segments clustered near 87% or 30%. In a later analysis, at a false discovery rate of 0.05, 16,951 TCR beta sequences matched HLA alleles.

In this sample, this clone turned up once. What it binds is not known. The CDR3 totals 15 residues. The V gene lost 1 base and the J gene lost 4 bases, with 10 bases spanning the gap. Germline V CDR1 and CDR2: SGHTA, FQGNSA. PCR employed 60 Vbeta and 13 Jbeta primers. Clones were sequenced by immunoSEQ multiplex PCR, and TCRdb holds only the in-frame ones, with some missing. The sample holds roughly 150,000 clones, 85% seen once. The chain is built from TRBV7-2 and TRBJ2-2; a weak D match, TRBD1 (5 bases). Sequencing was performed on PBMCs. The source is a man aged 25-40 years in good health and CMV-seropositive. CDR3 nucleotide sequence: TGTGCCAGCAGCTTAGTGGCAGGGCGCACCGGGGAGCTGTTTTTT. Translation: CASSLVAGRTGELFF.